This TCR beta chain derives from a study of T-cell reconstitution after alpha-beta-depleted transplantation in children. Points from the study as a whole: When one year had passed after transplant, most T-cell counts and diversity came from newly produced T cells. Expanded clones from the graft, numbering several hundred, reportedly supplied alpha-beta T cells about two months after transplant. Some patients showed high day-60 TCRbeta diversity, which derived from surviving recipient T cells and thymic progenitors.

This clonotype was picked up many times. The antigen is unknown. V gave up 4 bases and J gave up 6 bases, with 13 bases separating them. CDR3 length: 13 amino acids. Library preparation (for TCRbeta) was performed with unique molecular identifiers. TCRdb reprocessed the PCR reads via MiXCR and lists one record per CDR3 protein. The data contain approximately 490,000 distinct CDR3 sequences, over 9.5% of them seen just once; the ten biggest clones take up 2%. This material consisted of PBMCs, taken before TCRalphabeta/CD19-depleted stem cell transplant. The TCR originated in a child younger than 10 with inherited bone marrow failure, due to receive a stem cell transplant. The genes are TRBV12-3 or TRBV12-4 and TRBJ2-7, with TRBD2 as a possible D gene (5 bases). CDR3 sequence: CASSSGEISEQYF. CDR3 sequence (DNA): TGTGCCAGCAGTTCTGGGGAGATTTCCGAGCAGTACTTC.